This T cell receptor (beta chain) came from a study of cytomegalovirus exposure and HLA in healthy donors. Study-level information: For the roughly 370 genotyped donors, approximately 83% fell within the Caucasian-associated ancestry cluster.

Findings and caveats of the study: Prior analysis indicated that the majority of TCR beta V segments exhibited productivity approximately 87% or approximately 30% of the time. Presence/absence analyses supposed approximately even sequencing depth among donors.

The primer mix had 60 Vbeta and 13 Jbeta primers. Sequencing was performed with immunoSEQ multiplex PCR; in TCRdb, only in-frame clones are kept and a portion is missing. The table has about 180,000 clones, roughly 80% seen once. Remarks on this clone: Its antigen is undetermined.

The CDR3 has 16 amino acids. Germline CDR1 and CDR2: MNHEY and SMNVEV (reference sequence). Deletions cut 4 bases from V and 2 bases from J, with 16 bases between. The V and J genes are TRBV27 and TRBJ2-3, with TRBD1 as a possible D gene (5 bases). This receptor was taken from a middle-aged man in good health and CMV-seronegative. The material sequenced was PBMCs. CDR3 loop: CASSSYYSTATDTQYF. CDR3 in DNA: TGTGCCAGCAGTTCATACTACTCGACAGCCACAGATACGCAGTATTTT.